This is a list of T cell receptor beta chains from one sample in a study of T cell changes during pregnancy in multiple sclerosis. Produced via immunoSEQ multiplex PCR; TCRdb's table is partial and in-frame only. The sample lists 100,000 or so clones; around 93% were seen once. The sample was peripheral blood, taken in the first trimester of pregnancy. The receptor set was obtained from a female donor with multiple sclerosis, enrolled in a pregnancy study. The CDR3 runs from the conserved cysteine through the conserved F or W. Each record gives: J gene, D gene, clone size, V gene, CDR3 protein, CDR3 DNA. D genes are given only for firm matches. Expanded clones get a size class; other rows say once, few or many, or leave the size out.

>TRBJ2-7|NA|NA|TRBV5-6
CASSLNTQGLVNEQYF
TGTGCCAGCAGCTTGAATACGCAGGGTCTTGTGAACGAGCAGTACTTC
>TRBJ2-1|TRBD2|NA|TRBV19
CASSISGGTYNEQFF
TGTGCCAGTAGTATTAGCGGGGGAACCTACAATGAGCAGTTCTTC
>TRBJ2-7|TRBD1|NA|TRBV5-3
CARSRQGAHEQYF
TGTGCCAGAAGTCGACAGGGGGCACACGAGCAGTACTTC
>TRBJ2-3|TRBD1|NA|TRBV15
CATSRRQGGTDTQYF
TGTGCCACCAGCAGACGCCAGGGGGGCACAGATACGCAGTATTTT
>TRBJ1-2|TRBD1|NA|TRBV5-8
CASRLLGQVQLYGYTF
TGTGCCAGCAGACTTCTGGGACAGGTCCAGCTCTATGGCTACACCTTC
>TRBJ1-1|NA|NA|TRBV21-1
CASSKGQVNTEAFF
TGTGCCAGCAGCAAAGGACAGGTAAACACTGAAGCTTTCTTT
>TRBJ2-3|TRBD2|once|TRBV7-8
CASSLAPAGGSTDTQYF
TGTGCCAGCAGCTTAGCGCCGGCGGGGGGGAGCACAGATACGCAGTATTTT
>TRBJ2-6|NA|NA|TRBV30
CAWSGARSKNSGANVLTF
TGTGCCTGGAGCGGCGCGCGGTCGAAGAACTCTGGGGCCAACGTCCTGACTTTC
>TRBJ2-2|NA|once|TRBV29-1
CSVERRSYGELFF
TGCAGCGTTGAGAGGCGGTCCTACGGGGAGCTGTTTTTT
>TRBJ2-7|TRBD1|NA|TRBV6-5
CASSYSWTGSGYEQYF
TGTGCCAGCAGTTACTCCTGGACAGGGAGCGGCTACGAGCAGTACTTC
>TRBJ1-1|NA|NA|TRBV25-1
CASNGEGTEAFF
TGTGCCAGCAATGGGGAGGGCACTGAAGCTTTCTTT
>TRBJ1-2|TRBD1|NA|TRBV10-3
CAIFAGTGTYGYTF
TGTGCCATCTTTGCCGGGACAGGGACCTATGGCTACACCTTC
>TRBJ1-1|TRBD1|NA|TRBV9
CASSGTGGEAFF
TGTGCCAGCAGCGGTACAGGGGGGGAAGCTTTCTTT
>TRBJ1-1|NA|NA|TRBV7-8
CASSLGQPYTEAFF
TGTGCCAGCAGCTTAGGACAGCCTTACACTGAAGCTTTCTTT
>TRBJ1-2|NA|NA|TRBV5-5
CASSLVGALDYGYTF
TGTGCCAGCAGCTTGGTAGGGGCGCTCGACTATGGCTACACCTTC
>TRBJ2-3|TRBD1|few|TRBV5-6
CASSLDRGPAVQDTQYF
TGTGCCAGCAGCTTGGACAGGGGGCCCGCCGTTCAAGATACGCAGTATTTT
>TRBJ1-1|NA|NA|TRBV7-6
CASSGRDMGTEAFF
TGTGCCAGCAGCGGGCGTGACATGGGCACTGAAGCTTTCTTT
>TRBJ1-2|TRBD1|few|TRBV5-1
CASSLLGQATNYGYTF
TGCGCCAGCAGCTTGTTAGGACAGGCCACTAACTATGGCTACACCTTC
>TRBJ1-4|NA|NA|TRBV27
CASSSQGNEKLFF
TGTGCCAGCAGTTCACAGGGTAATGAAAAACTGTTTTTT
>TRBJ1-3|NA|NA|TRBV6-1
CASSEGQGSGNTIYF
TGTGCCAGCAGTGAAGGTCAGGGGTCGGGAAACACCATATATTTT
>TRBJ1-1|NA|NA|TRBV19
CASSIGEGTEAFF
TGTGCCAGTAGTATAGGTGAGGGAACTGAAGCTTTCTTT
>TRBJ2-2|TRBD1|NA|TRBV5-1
CASAGTASTGELFF
TGCGCCAGCGCCGGGACAGCATCAACCGGGGAGCTGTTTTTT
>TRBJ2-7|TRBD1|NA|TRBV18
CASSPYLGQGDNEQYF
TGTGCCAGCTCACCTTATCTGGGACAGGGGGACAACGAGCAGTACTTC
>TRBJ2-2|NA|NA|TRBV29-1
CSVTGPSSTGELFF
TGCAGCGTGACAGGACCGAGCTCCACCGGGGAGCTGTTTTTT
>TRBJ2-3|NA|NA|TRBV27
CASSLLHGLSTDTQYF
TGTGCCAGCAGTTTATTACACGGACTAAGCACAGATACGCAGTATTTT
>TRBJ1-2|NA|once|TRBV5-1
CARYQGYGYTF
TGCGCCAGGTATCAGGGGTATGGCTACACCTTC